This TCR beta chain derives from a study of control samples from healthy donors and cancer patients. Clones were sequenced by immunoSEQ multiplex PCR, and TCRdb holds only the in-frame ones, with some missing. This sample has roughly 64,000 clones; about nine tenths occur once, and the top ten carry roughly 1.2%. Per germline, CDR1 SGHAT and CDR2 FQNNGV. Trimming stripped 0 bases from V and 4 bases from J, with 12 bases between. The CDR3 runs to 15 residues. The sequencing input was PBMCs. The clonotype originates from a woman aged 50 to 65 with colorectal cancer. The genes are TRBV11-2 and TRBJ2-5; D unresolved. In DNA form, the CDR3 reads TGTGCCAGCAGCTTAGATGGGCCGACCGGAGAGACCCAGTACTTC. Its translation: CASSLDGPTGETQYF.